The rows below give T cell receptor beta chains drawn from one sample of a study of blood T cell repertoires in COVID-19. Clones were sequenced by immunoSEQ multiplex PCR, and TCRdb holds only the in-frame ones, with some missing. The sample records around 140,000 clones, over 70% being singletons. The specimen sequenced was peripheral blood. These receptors originate from a woman aged 60-75 years with acute or convalescent COVID-19. Each CDR3 is given with its conserved first and last residue. D genes are given only for firm matches. Rows give clone size only sometimes, using once, few, many, or a class for an expanded clone.

D,V,J,size,DNA,CDR3
.,TRBV15,TRBJ1-5,.,TGTGCCACCAGCCCAGCGGATCAGCCCCAGCATTTT,CATSPADQPQHF
.,TRBV6-5,TRBJ1-1,.,TGTGCCAGCAATAAGTACGGGGGGGCAGAAGCTTTCTTT,CASNKYGGAEAFF
TRBD2,TRBV7-3,TRBJ2-1,.,TGTGCCAGCAGCAACTGGACTAGCGGGAGAAATGAGCAGTTCTTC,CASSNWTSGRNEQFF
TRBD2,TRBV28,TRBJ2-1,.,TGTGCCAGCAGTCCGTGGACTAGCGGCTACAATGAGCAGTTCTTC,CASSPWTSGYNEQFF
TRBD2,TRBV27,TRBJ2-2,.,TGTGCCAGCAACTTCTTAGCGGGAGTAGGAACCGGGGAGCTGTTTTTT,CASNFLAGVGTGELFF
TRBD1,TRBV5-5,TRBJ1-1,once,TGTGCCAGCAGAAGCTTCGGGTTTCGCGGACAGGGAAACACTGAAGCTTTCTTT,CASRSFGFRGQGNTEAFF
.,TRBV10-3,TRBJ2-7,.,TGTGCCACCCTTAATGAACTAGGTCATTACGAGCAGTACTTC,CATLNELGHYEQYF
.,TRBV28,TRBJ1-5,.,TGTGCCAGTTTACAGGTAAATCAGCCCCAGCATTTT,CASLQVNQPQHF
.,TRBV20-1,TRBJ1-5,once,TGCAGTGCTAGTTCCTTTAGTCAGCCCCAGCATTTT,CSASSFSQPQHF
.,TRBV28,TRBJ2-5,.,TGTGCCAGCAGTGGACCCGGGAAGCAAGAGACCCAGTACTTC,CASSGPGKQETQYF
TRBD2,TRBV7-6,TRBJ2-3,.,TGTGCCAGCAGCTTAAGAGTAGCGGGAGGAGATACGCAGTATTTT,CASSLRVAGGDTQYF
TRBD1,TRBV19,TRBJ1-3,few,TGTGCCAGTAGTCGCCGCCGGGACAGCTCTGGAAACACCATATATTTT,CASSRRRDSSGNTIYF
TRBD2,TRBV6-5,TRBJ2-4,.,TGTGCCAGCATCGACGGACTAGCGAACATTCAGTACTTC,CASIDGLANIQYF
.,TRBV6-1,TRBJ2-2,.,TGTGCCAGCAGTGAACAGGGGATCGGGGAGCTGTTTTTT,CASSEQGIGELFF
TRBD2,TRBV23-1,TRBJ2-3,.,TGCGCCCGACGGGGGGACTCTGGCACAGATACGCAGTATTTT,CARRGDSGTDTQYF
.,TRBV28,TRBJ2-7,few,TGTGCCAGCAGCTCAACGTTGGCAGGATTGGACTACGATTGGTTCGAGCAGTACTTC,CASSSTLAGLDYDWFEQYF